There are many counts of the clone carrying this T cell receptor beta chain. The antigen is not known. They built TCR cDNA with 5'RACE template switching, a step that put in a universal primer site and UMIs. Each CDR3 protein is one row after TCRdb ran MiXCR on the 5' RACE reads. The sample holds 230,000 or so distinct CDR3 sequences, roughly 3.7% seen once. The data were taken from a study of T cells after yellow fever vaccination. Whole-study results and caveats: It was a small share of clonotypes that appeared in both CD4 and CD8 compartments. Weaker overall was a secondary response that nonetheless peaked faster, on day 5 versus 15.

In germline, CDR1 is SEHNR, CDR2 FQNEAQ (reference sequence). The CDR3 runs to 14 residues. The V gene end was trimmed by 5 bases and the J gene end by 5 bases; junction bases not matched to a gene: 9. The chain recombines TRBV7-9 with TRBJ2-7, with TRBD1 identical over 7 bases. Source: PBMCs, taken 15 days after the yellow fever booster vaccination. This TCR derives from a man aged 18 to 30 who received the YFV17D yellow fever vaccine. This CDR3 reads CASSPWTGKNEQYF. CDR3 DNA: TGTGCCAGCAGCCCTTGGACAGGAAAGAACGAGCAGTACTTC. The full variable domain, rest sourced from reference TRBV7-9 and TRBJ2-7, is DTGVSQNPRHKITKRGQNVTFRCDPISEHNRLYWYRQTLGQGPEFLTYFQNEAQLEKSRLLSDRFSAERPKGSFSTLEIQRTEQGDSAMYLCASSPWTGKNEQYFGPGTRLTVT.